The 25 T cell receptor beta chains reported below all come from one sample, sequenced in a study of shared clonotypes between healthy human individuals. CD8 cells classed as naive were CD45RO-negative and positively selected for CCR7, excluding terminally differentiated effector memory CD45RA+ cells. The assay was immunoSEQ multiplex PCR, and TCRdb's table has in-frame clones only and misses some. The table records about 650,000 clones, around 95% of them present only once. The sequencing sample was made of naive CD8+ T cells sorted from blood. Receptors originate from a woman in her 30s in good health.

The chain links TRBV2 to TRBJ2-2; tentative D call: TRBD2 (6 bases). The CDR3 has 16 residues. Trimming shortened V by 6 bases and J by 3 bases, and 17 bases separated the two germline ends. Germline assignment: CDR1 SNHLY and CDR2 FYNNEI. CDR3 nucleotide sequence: TGTGCCAGCAGGGCCTCAGGGAGCGGGTACACCGGGGAGCTGTTTTTT. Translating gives CASRASGSGYTGELFF.

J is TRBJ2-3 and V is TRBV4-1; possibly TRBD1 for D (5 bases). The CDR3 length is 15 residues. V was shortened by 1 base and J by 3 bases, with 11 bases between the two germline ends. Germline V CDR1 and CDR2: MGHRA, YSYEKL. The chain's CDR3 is CASSQAPGLTDTQYF. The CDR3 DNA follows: TGCGCCAGCAGCCAAGCTCCAGGGTTGACAGATACGCAGTATTTT.

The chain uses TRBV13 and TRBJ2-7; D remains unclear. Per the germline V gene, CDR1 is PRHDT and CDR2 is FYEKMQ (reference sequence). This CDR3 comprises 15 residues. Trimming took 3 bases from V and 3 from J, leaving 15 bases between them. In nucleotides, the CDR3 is TGTGCCAGCAGCTTGGTTAGGGATGGGGTCTACGAGCAGTACTTC. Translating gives CASSLVRDGVYEQYF.

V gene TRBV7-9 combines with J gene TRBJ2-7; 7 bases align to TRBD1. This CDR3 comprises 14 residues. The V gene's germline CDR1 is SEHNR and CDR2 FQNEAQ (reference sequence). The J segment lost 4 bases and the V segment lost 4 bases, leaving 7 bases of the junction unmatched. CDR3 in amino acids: CASSSPKQGYEQYF. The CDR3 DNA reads TGTGCCAGCAGCTCACCAAAACAGGGGTACGAGCAGTACTTC.

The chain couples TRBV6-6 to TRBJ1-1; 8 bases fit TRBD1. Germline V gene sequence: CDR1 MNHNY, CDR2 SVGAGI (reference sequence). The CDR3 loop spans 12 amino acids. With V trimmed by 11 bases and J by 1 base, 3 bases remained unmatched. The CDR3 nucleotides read TGTGCCGCCGGACAGGGGAACACTGAAGCTTTCTTT. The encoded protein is CAAGQGNTEAFF.

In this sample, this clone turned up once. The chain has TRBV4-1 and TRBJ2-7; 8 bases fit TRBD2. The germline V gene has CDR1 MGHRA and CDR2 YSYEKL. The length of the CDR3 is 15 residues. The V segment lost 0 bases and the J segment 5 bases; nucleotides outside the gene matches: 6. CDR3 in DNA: TGCGCCAGCAGCCAAGATTTCCCGGGACTAGACGAGCAGTACTTC. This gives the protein CASSQDFPGLDEQYF.

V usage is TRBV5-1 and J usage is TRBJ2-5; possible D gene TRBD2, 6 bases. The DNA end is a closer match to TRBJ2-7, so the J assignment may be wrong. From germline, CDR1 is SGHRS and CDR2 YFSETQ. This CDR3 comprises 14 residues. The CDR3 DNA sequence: TGCGCCAGCAGCTTGTATGGACTATCCTACGAGCAGTACTTC. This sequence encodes CASSLYGLSYEQYF.

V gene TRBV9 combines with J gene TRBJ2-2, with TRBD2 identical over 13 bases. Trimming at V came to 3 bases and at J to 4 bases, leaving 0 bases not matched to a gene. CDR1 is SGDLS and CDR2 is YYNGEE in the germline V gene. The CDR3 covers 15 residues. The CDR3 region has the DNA TGTGCCAGCAGCGGGACTAGCGGGGGCACCGGGGAGCTGTTTTTT. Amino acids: CASSGTSGGTGELFF.

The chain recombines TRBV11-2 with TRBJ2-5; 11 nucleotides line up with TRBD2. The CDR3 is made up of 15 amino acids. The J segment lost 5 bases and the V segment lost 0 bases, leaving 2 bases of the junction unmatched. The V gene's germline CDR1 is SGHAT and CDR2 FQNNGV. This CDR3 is CASSLELAGAETQYF. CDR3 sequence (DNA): TGTGCCAGCAGCTTAGAACTAGCGGGAGCCGAGACCCAGTACTTC.

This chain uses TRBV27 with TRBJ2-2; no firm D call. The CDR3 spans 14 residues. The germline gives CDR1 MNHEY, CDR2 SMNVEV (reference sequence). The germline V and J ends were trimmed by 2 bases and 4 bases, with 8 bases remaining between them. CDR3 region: CASSLLLGTGELFF. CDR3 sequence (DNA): TGTGCCAGCAGTTTACTACTTGGCACCGGGGAGCTGTTTTTT.

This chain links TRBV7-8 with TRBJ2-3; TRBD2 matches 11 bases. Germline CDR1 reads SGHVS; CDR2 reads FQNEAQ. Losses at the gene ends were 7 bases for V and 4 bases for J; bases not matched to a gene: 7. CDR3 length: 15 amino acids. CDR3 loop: CASTSSGRAPDTQYF. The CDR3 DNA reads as TGTGCCAGCACCAGTAGCGGGAGGGCCCCAGATACGCAGTATTTT.

The CDR3 here is CASSLGLPNEQFF. CDR3 nucleotides: TGTGCCAGCAGCTTGGGACTACCTAATGAGCAGTTCTTC. V gene TRBV5-6 combines with J gene TRBJ2-1; weak D call: TRBD2 (5 bases). The CDR3 runs to 13 residues. V was cut by 0 bases and J by 7 bases, with 8 bases left in between. Germline CDR1 and CDR2: SGHDT and YYEEEE.

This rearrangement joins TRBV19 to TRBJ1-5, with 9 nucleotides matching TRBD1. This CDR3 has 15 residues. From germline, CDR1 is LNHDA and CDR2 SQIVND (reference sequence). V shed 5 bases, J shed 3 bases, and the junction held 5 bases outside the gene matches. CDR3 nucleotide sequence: TGTGCCAGTAGTTGGGACAGGGATGACAATCAGCCCCAGCATTTT. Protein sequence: CASSWDRDDNQPQHF.

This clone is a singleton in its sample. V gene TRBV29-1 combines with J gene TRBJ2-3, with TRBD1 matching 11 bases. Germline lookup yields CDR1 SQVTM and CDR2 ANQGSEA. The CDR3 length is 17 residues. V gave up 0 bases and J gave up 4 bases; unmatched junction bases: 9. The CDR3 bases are TGCAGCGTTGAAGATGGGCCGGACAGGGGGCTCCCAGATACGCAGTATTTT. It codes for CSVEDGPDRGLPDTQYF.

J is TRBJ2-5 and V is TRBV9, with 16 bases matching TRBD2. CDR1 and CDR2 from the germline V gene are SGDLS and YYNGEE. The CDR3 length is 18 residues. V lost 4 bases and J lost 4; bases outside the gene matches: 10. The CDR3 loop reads CASSSGTSGRADRETQYF. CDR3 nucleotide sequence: TGTGCCAGCAGCTCCGGGACTAGCGGGAGGGCCGATCGAGAGACCCAGTACTTC.

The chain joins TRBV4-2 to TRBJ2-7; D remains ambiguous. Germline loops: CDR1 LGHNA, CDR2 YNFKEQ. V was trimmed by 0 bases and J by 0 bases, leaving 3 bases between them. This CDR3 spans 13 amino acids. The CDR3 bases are TGTGCCAGCAGCCAAGAGCTCTCCTACGAGCAGTACTTC. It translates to CASSQELSYEQYF.

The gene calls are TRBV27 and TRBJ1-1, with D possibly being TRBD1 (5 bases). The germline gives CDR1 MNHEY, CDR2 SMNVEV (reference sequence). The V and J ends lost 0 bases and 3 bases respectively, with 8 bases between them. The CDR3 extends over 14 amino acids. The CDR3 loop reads CASSLSTVHTEAFF. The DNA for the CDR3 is TGTGCCAGCAGTTTATCGACAGTGCACACTGAAGCTTTCTTT.

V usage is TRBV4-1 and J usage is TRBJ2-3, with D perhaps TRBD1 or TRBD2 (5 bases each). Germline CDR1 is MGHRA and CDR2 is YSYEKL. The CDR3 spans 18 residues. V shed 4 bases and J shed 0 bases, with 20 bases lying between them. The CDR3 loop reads CASSPTSHGTSSTDTQYF. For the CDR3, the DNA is TGCGCCAGCAGCCCCACTTCGCACGGGACGTCCAGCACAGATACGCAGTATTTT.

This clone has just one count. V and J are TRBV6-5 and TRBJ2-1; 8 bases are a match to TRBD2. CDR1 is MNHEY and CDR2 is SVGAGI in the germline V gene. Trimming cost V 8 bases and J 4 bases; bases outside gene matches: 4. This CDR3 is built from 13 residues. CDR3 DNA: TGTGCCAGCGCAGCGGGAGCGTACAATGAGCAGTTCTTC. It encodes CASAAGAYNEQFF.

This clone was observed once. Written as DNA, the CDR3 is TGTGCCAGCAGCTTTAGCGGGAGGATTTACGAGCAGTACTTC. It yields the protein CASSFSGRIYEQYF. This sequence joins TRBV5-4 and TRBJ2-7; TRBD2 agrees at 10 bases. CDR1 and CDR2 (germline): SGHNT, YYREEE (reference sequence). The CDR3 covers 14 residues. With 2 bases clipped from V and 4 bases from J, the junction kept 3 bases outside the gene matches.

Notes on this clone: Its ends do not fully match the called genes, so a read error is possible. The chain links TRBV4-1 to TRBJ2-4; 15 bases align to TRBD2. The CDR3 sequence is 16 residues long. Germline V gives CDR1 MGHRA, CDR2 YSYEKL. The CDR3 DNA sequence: TGCGCCAGCAGCCAAGTGCTAGGACTAGCGGGAGGGCCGTCGGACTTC. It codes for CASSQVLGLAGGPSDF.

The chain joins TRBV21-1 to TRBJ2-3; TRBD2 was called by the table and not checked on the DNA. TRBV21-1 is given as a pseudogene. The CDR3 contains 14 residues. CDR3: CASSKVGGADTQYF. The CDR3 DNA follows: TGTGCCAGCAGCAAAGTCGGGGGAGCAGATACGCAGTATTTT.

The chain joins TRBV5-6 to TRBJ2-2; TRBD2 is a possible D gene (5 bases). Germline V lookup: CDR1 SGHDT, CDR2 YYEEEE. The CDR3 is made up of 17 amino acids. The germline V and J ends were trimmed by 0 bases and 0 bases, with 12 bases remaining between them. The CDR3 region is CASSLAKWGANTGELFF. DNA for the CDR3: TGTGCCAGCAGCTTGGCGAAGTGGGGAGCGAACACCGGGGAGCTGTTTTTT.

CDR3 bases: TGTGCCAGCAGTGACCCACCCGAAACTAGCGAGATCACAGATACGCAGTATTTT. Its translation is CASSDPPETSEITDTQYF. The rearrangement joins TRBV2 to TRBJ2-3, with TRBD2 matching over 7 bases. V dropped 3 bases and J dropped 2; count of bases not matched to a gene: 14. CDR3 size: 18 residues. Germline V gene sequence: CDR1 SNHLY, CDR2 FYNNEI.

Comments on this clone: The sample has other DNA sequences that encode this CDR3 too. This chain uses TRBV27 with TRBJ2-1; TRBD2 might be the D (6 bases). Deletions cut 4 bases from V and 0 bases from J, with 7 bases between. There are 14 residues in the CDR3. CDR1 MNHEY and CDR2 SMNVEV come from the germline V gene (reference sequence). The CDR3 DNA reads TGTGCCAGCAGTTCCGGGAGCTCCTACAATGAGCAGTTCTTC. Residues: CASSSGSSYNEQFF.